This T cell receptor (beta chain) was recovered during a study of human T cells and chemical hapten exposure. For the library, individual cDNA molecules each received unique molecular identifiers. TCRdb processed the RACE reads anew with MiXCR; each CDR3 protein has one entry. The sample shows about 56,000 distinct CDR3 sequences, about 9.3% of them seen only once. This clonotype has just a few counts. Antigen specificity is unknown. Time point: patch test 1, 2 weeks after DPC sensitization. Treatment specified: therapeutic diphenylcyclopropenone sensitization with weekly scalp DPC. Germline V lookup: CDR1 SNHLY, CDR2 FYNNEI. The V and J ends lost 3 bases and 3 bases, in that order; junction bases with no gene match: 3. CDR3 length: 15 residues. Study-level findings and limits: Donors had alopecia, so their immune response may differ from healthy people's.

This chain joins TRBV2 and TRBJ2-4, with TRBD2 matching 9 bases. This sample comprised whole blood, obtained in connection with sensitization to the hapten diphenylcyclopropenone (DPC). This TCR came from a woman aged 40 to 50 with alopecia areata. Some clones in this sample may be carry-over from other donors' samples. The CDR3 coding sequence is TGTGCCAGCAGTGACCCAGCGGGAGGCAAAAACATTCAGTACTTC. Its translation: CASSDPAGGKNIQYF.